This passage covers 12 T cell receptor beta chains from one sample sequenced in a study of shared clonotypes between healthy human individuals. Positive CCR7 selection of CD45RO-negative cells yielded the naive CD8 cells, and terminally differentiated effector memory CD45RA+ cells were excluded. Only in-frame clones appear in the TCRdb table, and some are missing; sequencing was by immunoSEQ multiplex PCR. The sample consists of around 2,000,000 clones, just over 90% of them appearing once. What was sequenced was naive CD8+ T cells from PBMCs. Receptors originate from a man aged 18 to 35 in good health. Some clones in this sample may be carry-over from other donors' samples.

V and J are TRBV27 and TRBJ2-7; tentatively, D is TRBD1 or TRBD2 (5 bases each). The V end was cut by 3 bases, the J end by 3 bases, with 18 bases between. In germline, CDR1 is MNHEY, CDR2 SMNVEV (reference sequence). The CDR3 has 16 residues. CDR3 in amino acids: CASSFSTGTVLYEQYF. DNA of the CDR3: TGTGCCAGCAGTTTTTCGACCGGGACGGTACTCTACGAGCAGTACTTC.

The CDR3 region is CAIKGEYSNQPQHF. The CDR3 DNA reads as TGTGCCATCAAAGGAGAATATAGCAATCAGCCCCAGCATTTT. The V gene is TRBV10-3, the J gene TRBJ1-5; D is uncertain. This CDR3 spans 14 amino acids. From germline, CDR1 is ENHRY and CDR2 SYGVKD. With 7 bases removed from V and 0 bases from J, the gap between germline ends came to 10 bases.

The chain is built from TRBV11-2 and TRBJ2-7; D is possibly TRBD2 (5 bases). The CDR3 is 17 amino acids. V dropped 4 bases and J dropped 0 bases, with 19 bases sitting between them. Germline V gives CDR1 SGHAT, CDR2 FQNNGV. Here the CDR3 DNA reads TGTGCCAGCAGCTCCCTTGGGTGGGAAGGGAGCTCCTACGAGCAGTACTTC. Translation: CASSSLGWEGSSYEQYF. Combining the CDR3 with reference TRBV11-2 and TRBJ2-7 gives the whole variable domain EAGVAQSPRYKIIEKRQSVAFWCNPISGHATLYWYQQILGQGPKLLIQFQNNGVVDDSQLPKDRFSAERLKGVDSTLKIQPAKLEDSAVYLCASSSLGWEGSSYEQYFGPGTRLTVT.

The chain combines TRBV29-1 with TRBJ2-7, with 11 bases fitting TRBD1. This CDR3 spans 16 amino acids. J was trimmed by 3 bases and V by 8 bases; bases with no gene match: 15. Germline V lookup: CDR1 SQVTM, CDR2 ANQGSEA. The CDR3: CSIVVPPDRGLYEQYF. CDR3 DNA sequence: TGCAGCATTGTGGTCCCGCCGGACAGGGGGCTCTACGAGCAGTACTTC.

About this clone: A single base separates this from a much larger clone, so it may be a read error. V gene TRBV13 combines with J gene TRBJ2-7, with D unresolved. The CDR3 consists of 12 residues. V lost 1 base and J 3 bases, leaving 4 bases between the germline ends. Germline CDR1 PRHDT, CDR2 FYEKMQ (reference sequence). The CDR3 DNA follows: TGTGCCAGCAGCTTAGAGGTCTACGAGCAGTACTTC. Its translation: CASSLEVYEQYF. Drawing the rest from reference TRBV13 and TRBJ2-7, the complete variable domain is AAGVIQSPRHLIKEKRETATLKCYPIPRHDTVYWYQQGPGQDPQFLISFYEKMQSDKGSIPDRFSAQQFSDYHSELNMSSLELGDSALYFCASSLEVYEQYFGPGTRLTVT.

This chain joins TRBV6-1 and TRBJ2-1, with 8 bases that match TRBD1. The V segment lost 9 bases and the J segment 6 bases; nucleotides outside the gene matches: 10. Germline CDR1 reads MNHNS; CDR2 reads SASEGT. The length of the CDR3 is 14 residues. The CDR3 spells CASLYGQGLNEQFF. The CDR3, as DNA: TGTGCCAGTCTTTATGGACAGGGACTCAATGAGCAGTTCTTC.

This clone has a single count. This chain joins TRBV27 and TRBJ2-1; TRBD2 matches 7 bases. Looked up from germline, CDR1 is MNHEY and CDR2 is SMNVEV (reference sequence). The length of the CDR3 is 13 residues. Losses at the gene ends were 2 bases for V and 5 bases for J; bases not matched to a gene: 0. The CDR3 sequence is CASSLGTNNEQFF. In DNA form, the CDR3 reads TGTGCCAGCAGTTTAGGGACTAACAATGAGCAGTTCTTC.

The chain combines TRBV7-9 with TRBJ2-5, with 9 bases lining up with TRBD2. Germline CDR1 reads SEHNR; CDR2 reads FQNEAQ (reference sequence). V shed 5 bases and J 3 bases; nucleotides not matched to a gene: 10. The CDR3 is 16 amino acids. The CDR3 is CASSVLEREVKETQYF. The CDR3 nucleotides read TGTGCCAGCAGCGTCCTAGAGCGGGAGGTGAAAGAGACCCAGTACTTC.

The chain links TRBV27 to TRBJ2-2; D is ambiguous. This CDR3 has 17 amino acids. V was clipped by 1 base and J by 5 bases, with 17 bases between them. Germline values: CDR1 MNHEY, CDR2 SMNVEV (reference sequence). The CDR3 sequence: CASSLYWPAHGTGELFF. The CDR3 coding sequence is TGTGCCAGCAGTTTATACTGGCCGGCCCATGGGACCGGGGAGCTGTTTTTT.

CDR3 amino acids: CASSLPSGTDTQYF. DNA of the CDR3: TGTGCCAGCAGCTTACCCTCGGGCACAGATACGCAGTATTTT. The V gene is TRBV13, the J gene TRBJ2-3; D is undetermined. The V end lost 2 bases, the J end lost 1 base, and 7 bases lay between the germline ends. The CDR3 is 14 amino acids. Looked up from germline, CDR1 is PRHDT and CDR2 is FYEKMQ (reference sequence).

The rearrangement links TRBV7-8 to TRBJ2-7, with 10 bases matching TRBD1. Germline CDR1 reads SGHVS; CDR2 reads FQNEAQ. The CDR3 length is 16 residues. V gave up 5 bases and J gave up 2 bases; unmatched junction bases: 9. CDR3 nucleotide sequence: TGTGCCAGCAGCGCCGGGACAGGGGTTCGTGCCTACGAGCAGTACTTC. Amino acids: CASSAGTGVRAYEQYF.

Comment on this clone: At the DNA level, this CDR3 is encoded by other sequences in the same sample as well. The CDR3 reads CASSIGQSYEQYF. In DNA, the CDR3 is TGTGCCAGTAGTATCGGACAGAGTTACGAGCAGTACTTC. The rearrangement uses TRBV19 and TRBJ2-7; perhaps TRBD1 as D (6 bases). Germline lookup yields CDR1 LNHDA and CDR2 SQIVND (reference sequence). The CDR3 spans 13 residues. The V gene lost 3 bases and the J gene lost 4 bases, with 10 bases spanning the gap.